This T cell receptor beta chain was documented in a study of T cells expressing NK-cell markers. Production of TCR beta cDNA relied on 5'RACE template switching with UMIs. After re-calling the 5' RACE reads, TCRdb lists one entry per CDR3 protein, DNA absent. The sample holds approximately 460,000 distinct CDR3 sequences. The CDR3 spans 16 residues. Per germline, CDR1 SGHAT and CDR2 FQNNGV. Source material: blood T cells: a sorted CD56 or NKG2C T cell subset, CD4+ or CD8+ T cells, or bulk PBMC T cells (not recorded which). The gene calls are TRBV11-2 and TRBJ2-3; TCRdb reports TRBD1, a call that lacks DNA to check it against. The sequence was obtained from a woman aged 18-69 years in good health. The CDR3 protein is CASSFRDRGRADTQYF. Using reference TRBV11-2 and TRBJ2-3 for the parts outside the CDR3, the full variable domain is EAGVAQSPRYKIIEKRQSVAFWCNPISGHATLYWYQQILGQGPKLLIQFQNNGVVDDSQLPKDRFSAERLKGVDSTLKIQPAKLEDSAVYLCASSFRDRGRADTQYFGPGTRLTVL.